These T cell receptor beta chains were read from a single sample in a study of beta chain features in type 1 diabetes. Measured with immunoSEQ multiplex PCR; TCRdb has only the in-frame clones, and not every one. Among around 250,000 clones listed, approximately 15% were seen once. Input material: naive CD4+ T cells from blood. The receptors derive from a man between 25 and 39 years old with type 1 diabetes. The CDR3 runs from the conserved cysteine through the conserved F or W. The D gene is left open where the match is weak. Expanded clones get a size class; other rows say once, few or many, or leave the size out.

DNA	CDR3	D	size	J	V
TGCAGCGTCTCCGTCCTCAACTATGGCTACACCTTC	CSVSVLNYGYTF	-	few	TRBJ1-2	TRBV29-1
TGTGCCTGGAGTGGGAAGGACAGGGCCTTGGAGTATTTT	CAWSGKDRALEYF	TRBD1	-	TRBJ2-3	TRBV30
TGTGCCAGCATTTTACAGGGAGATAATTCACCCCTCCACTTT	CASILQGDNSPLHF	-	few	TRBJ1-6	TRBV6-1
TGTGCCAGCAGCTTAGACTGGGCCCGCGGAGGTTCTTATGGCTACACCTTC	CASSLDWARGGSYGYTF	-	-	TRBJ1-2	TRBV7-9
TGTGCCAGCAGCCAAGAGCAGGGATGGTCACCCCTCCACTTT	CASSQEQGWSPLHF	-	-	TRBJ1-6	TRBV14
TGTGCCAGCAGCATTCCCGGGACAGGGGAAAACGAGCAGTACTTC	CASSIPGTGENEQYF	TRBD1	-	TRBJ2-7	TRBV7-9
TGTGCCAGCAGCCTCAGGGGGCAGGGGTATGGCTACACCTTC	CASSLRGQGYGYTF	TRBD1	-	TRBJ1-2	TRBV7-2
TGTGCCAGTAGCTCACAGGGTTGGAATCAGCCCCAGCATTTT	CASSSQGWNQPQHF	-	-	TRBJ1-5	TRBV19
TGTGCCAGCAGCCAAGAACTAGCGGGGGGATCTTCTGCCTACAATGAGCAGTTCTTC	CASSQELAGGSSAYNEQFF	TRBD2	-	TRBJ2-1	TRBV4-2
TGTGCCTGGAGTGTACTCCGCCACAGGGGAGGCACTGAAGCTTTCTTT	CAWSVLRHRGGTEAFF	TRBD1	-	TRBJ1-1	TRBV30
TGTGCCAGTAGTTTTGCTCCGGGCAATGAGCAGTTCTTC	CASSFAPGNEQFF	-	-	TRBJ2-1	TRBV19
TGTGCCAGCAGTTTAAGCGGGGGATACCGCTACGAGCAGTACTTC	CASSLSGGYRYEQYF	TRBD2	few	TRBJ2-7	TRBV27
TGTGCCAGCAGCTCCAGCGGTCAGGGCAATCAGCCCCAGCATTTT	CASSSSGQGNQPQHF	-	few	TRBJ1-5	TRBV11-2
TGTGCCAGCAGCTTATTCACAGAGCAAGAGACCCAGTACTTC	CASSLFTEQETQYF	-	few	TRBJ2-5	TRBV7-9
TGTGCCAGCAGTGACGGCGGGAGGGTCGGGGAGCTGTTTTTT	CASSDGGRVGELFF	TRBD2	few	TRBJ2-2	TRBV2
TGTGCCTGGAGGGGACAGGGCGCAGATACGCAGTATTTT	CAWRGQGADTQYF	TRBD1	-	TRBJ2-3	TRBV30
TGCGCCAGCACCCAGGGGGACAGGGAACCCGGGGAGCTGTTTTTT	CASTQGDREPGELFF	TRBD1	few	TRBJ2-2	TRBV5-1
TGTGCCAGCTCACCGACTCCCGCGGTAGCTGAAGCTTTCTTT	CASSPTPAVAEAFF	-	once	TRBJ1-1	TRBV18
TGTGCCATCAGCGGGGACACCTCGGGGGAGCAGTACTTC	CAISGDTSGEQYF	-	few	TRBJ2-7	TRBV10-3
TGTGCCAGCGGGAGGTTCTCTGGGGCCAACGTCCTGACTTTC	CASGRFSGANVLTF	-	-	TRBJ2-6	TRBV2
TGCGCCAGCAGCCAAGGAGGGCAAGCGGGAGGGTTTAATGAGCAGTTCTTC	CASSQGGQAGGFNEQFF	TRBD2	-	TRBJ2-1	TRBV4-1
TGTGCCAGCAGTGAACTAGCGGCTAGCACAGATACGCAGTATTTT	CASSELAASTDTQYF	TRBD2	few	TRBJ2-3	TRBV27
TGTGCCAGCAGCTTGAGGACAGGCGAAGCTTTCTTT	CASSLRTGEAFF	TRBD1	few	TRBJ1-1	TRBV5-6
TGTGCCAGCTCTTTACAGGGTCAGCCCCAGCATTTT	CASSLQGQPQHF	-	-	TRBJ1-5	TRBV18
TGTGCCAGCTCGGGACTAGCGGGATCGGTCACCGGGGAGCTGTTTTTT	CASSGLAGSVTGELFF	TRBD2	-	TRBJ2-2	TRBV2
TGTGCCTGGAGTTCCCTTGGGGCCAACGTCCTGACTTTC	CAWSSLGANVLTF	-	few	TRBJ2-6	TRBV30
TGTGCCAGCAGCCCGTTAAGGACAGGGAAAGAGACCCAGTACTTC	CASSPLRTGKETQYF	TRBD1	few	TRBJ2-5	TRBV11-2
TGTGCCAGCAGTTACCCGAGACAAGGCTACACCTTC	CASSYPRQGYTF	-	few	TRBJ1-2	TRBV6-6
TGCGCCAGCAGCACCGGTGGACAGGCGGGGACTGAAGCTTTCTTT	CASSTGGQAGTEAFF	TRBD1	few	TRBJ1-1	TRBV5-1
TGTGCTAGTGGCACTGACACCCCCTACGAGCAGTACTTC	CASGTDTPYEQYF	-	few	TRBJ2-7	TRBV12-5
TGTGCCAGCAGTGAGGCGGTGAGCTATGGCTACACCTTC	CASSEAVSYGYTF	-	-	TRBJ1-2	TRBV14
TGCGCCAGCAGCTCTACTAGCGGGGCCACAGATACGCAGTATTTT	CASSSTSGATDTQYF	TRBD2	few	TRBJ2-3	TRBV5-1
TGTGCCTGGAGTGCCGCAACTAATGAAAAACTGTTTTTT	CAWSAATNEKLFF	-	few	TRBJ1-4	TRBV30
TGTGCCAGCAGGTTGACAGGGGGGAGCTCTGGGGCCAACGTCCTGACTTTC	CASRLTGGSSGANVLTF	TRBD1	few	TRBJ2-6	TRBV5-6
TGTGCCAGCAGCCAGACATTGAACACTGAAGCTTTCTTT	CASSQTLNTEAFF	-	-	TRBJ1-1	TRBV14
TGTGCCAGCAAGACAGGGTCTTTTTCAGGCACTGAAGCTTTCTTT	CASKTGSFSGTEAFF	TRBD1	-	TRBJ1-1	TRBV6-1
TGTGCCAGCAGTGAATTGCAGGGTAGGAATGAGCAGTTCTTC	CASSELQGRNEQFF	-	-	TRBJ2-1	TRBV25-1
TGTGCCAGCAGCTTCACCGGGACAGGGGCCTCCGGGGAGCTGTTTTTT	CASSFTGTGASGELFF	TRBD1	-	TRBJ2-2	TRBV11-2
TGCGCCAGCAGCCAAGGGACGCGGCGGGCCGACCAAGAGACCCAGTACTTC	CASSQGTRRADQETQYF	-	-	TRBJ2-5	TRBV4-1
TGTGCCAGCTCACCCCCTAGCGGGGCTAGCTCCTACGAGCAGTACTTC	CASSPPSGASSYEQYF	TRBD2	few	TRBJ2-7	TRBV18
TGCAGCGTTGGGGGGCCCTCAAACATTCAGTACTTC	CSVGGPSNIQYF	-	few	TRBJ2-4	TRBV29-1
TGTGCCAGCAGTCACCGACCCGGGACTAGCGGGATTTCCTACAATGAGCAGTTCTTC	CASSHRPGTSGISYNEQFF	TRBD2	-	TRBJ2-1	TRBV27
TGCGCCAGCAGCTTACAGGGCACTGAAGCTTTCTTT	CASSLQGTEAFF	-	few	TRBJ1-1	TRBV5-1
TGTGCCAGCAGGGCGACAGGGTCCTATGGCTACACCTTC	CASRATGSYGYTF	TRBD1	few	TRBJ1-2	TRBV27
TGTGCCAGCTCACCACCGAGCGGGGGCGACTACAATGAGCAGTTCTTC	CASSPPSGGDYNEQFF	TRBD2	few	TRBJ2-1	TRBV18
TGCGCCAGCAGCTTGGGCAGCCAAGAGACCCAGTACTTC	CASSLGSQETQYF	-	-	TRBJ2-5	TRBV5-1
TGTGCTAGTGGTTCCCCTCAGACAGGGGGGGCAACTAATGAAAAACTGTTTTTT	CASGSPQTGGATNEKLFF	TRBD1	few	TRBJ1-4	TRBV12-5
TGCGCCAGCAGTCAAAACAGGGGGAAGGATACGCAGTATTTT	CASSQNRGKDTQYF	TRBD1	few	TRBJ2-3	TRBV23-1
TGTGCCAGCAGCGTATCTAGCGGGGATATTTACGAGCAGTACTTC	CASSVSSGDIYEQYF	TRBD2	-	TRBJ2-7	TRBV9
TGTGCCAGCAGCTTAGCTCCTACTAGCGATAGCACAGATACGCAGTATTTT	CASSLAPTSDSTDTQYF	TRBD2	few	TRBJ2-3	TRBV7-9